These T cell receptor beta chains were read from a single sample in a study of blood T cell repertoires in COVID-19. The table came from immunoSEQ multiplex PCR; TCRdb's copy has only in-frame clones and leaves some out. The sample shows 100,000 or so clones, 91% of them seen only once. Material for sequencing was peripheral blood. These receptor sequences come from a middle-aged man with acute or convalescent COVID-19. CDR3s include the opening cysteine and the closing phenylalanine or tryptophan. D genes are given only for firm matches. Clone size appears in some rows only: once, few, many, or a class for an expanded clone.

TRBJ1-2 | TRBV7-9 | . | . | TGTGCCAGCAGCCCGACTCAAGGTCCGGGCTACACCTTC | CASSPTQGPGYTF
TRBJ2-2 | TRBV7-3 | . | . | TGTGCCAGCACCGTCGGGGGGCGGATCGGGGAGCTGTTTTTT | CASTVGGRIGELFF
TRBJ1-1 | TRBV5-5 | once | . | TGTGCCAGCAGCCCCCAAAGTTCGGTGAACACTGAAGCTTTCTTT | CASSPQSSVNTEAFF
TRBJ2-1 | TRBV2 | . | . | TGTGCCAGCAGTGAGATGGCAAGCTCCTACAATGAGCAGTTCTTC | CASSEMASSYNEQFF
TRBJ2-5 | TRBV5-6 | . | . | TGTGCCAGCAGCTTTAGCCCGGGAGCCCAAGAGACCCAGTACTTC | CASSFSPGAQETQYF
TRBJ1-5 | TRBV28 | . | TRBD1 | TGTGCCAGCAGTACGCCGGGACAGGGGCATCAGCCCCAGCATTTT | CASSTPGQGHQPQHF
TRBJ1-6 | TRBV27 | once | TRBD1 | TGTGCCAGCAGTTTCCAGGGGGCAGGGAATTCACCCCTCCACTTT | CASSFQGAGNSPLHF
TRBJ1-2 | TRBV3-1/TRBV3-2 | . | . | TGTGCCAGCAGCCCTATGGTGAGGACAGACGGCTACACCTTC | CASSPMVRTDGYTF
TRBJ1-5 | TRBV6-5 | . | TRBD1 | TGTGCCAACTCTCCCGGGACAGTGGGGAATCAGCCCCAGCATTTT | CANSPGTVGNQPQHF
TRBJ1-1 | TRBV19 | . | TRBD1 | TGTGCCAGTAGTGTGGGACAGGGGAACACTGAAGCTTTCTTT | CASSVGQGNTEAFF